One sample yielded the 2 T cell receptor beta chains listed below, sequenced in a study of beta chain features in type 1 diabetes. As every portion of the isolated RNA was reverse transcribed, the sequencing read expressed TCRB transcripts. Profiled with immunoSEQ multiplex PCR; TCRdb holds only in-frame clones, not every one. Here the sample spans 900,000 or so clones, roughly a sixth being singletons. Sequencing was performed on naive CD4+ T cells from blood. The receptors stem from a woman between 18 and 29 years old in good health.

Concerning this clone: The same CDR3 also results from other DNA sequences found in this sample. The DNA for the CDR3 is TGTGCCAGCTCACCACGTGACCAAGAGACCCAGTACTTC. The encoded protein is CASSPRDQETQYF. This sequence joins TRBV18 and TRBJ2-5; D unclear. Trimming removed 1 base from V and 0 bases from J, with 3 bases in between. This CDR3 comprises 13 residues. Germline V gives CDR1 KGHSH, CDR2 LQKENI.

This clone was seen a handful of times. The chain has TRBV15 and TRBJ1-1, with unresolved D. CDR1 is LNHNV and CDR2 is YYDKDF in the germline V gene (reference sequence). The V gene lost 1 base and the J gene lost 11 bases, with 11 bases spanning the gap. The CDR3 loop spans 12 amino acids. CDR3 protein: CATSRGLDGAFF. CDR3 nucleotides: TGTGCCACCAGCAGAGGATTGGACGGGGCTTTCTTT. Variable domain in full (rest from reference TRBV15 and TRBJ1-1): DAMVIQNPRYQVTQFGKPVTLSCSQTLNHNVMYWYQQKSSQAPKLLFHYYDKDFNNEADTPDNFQSRRPNTSFCFLDIRSPGLGDTAMYLCATSRGLDGAFFGQGTRLTVV.